Shown below are 22 T cell receptor beta chains from a single sample sequenced in a study of blood T cell repertoires in COVID-19. Sequenced by immunoSEQ multiplex PCR; TCRdb stores in-frame clones only, minus some. The data show 210,000 or so clones, 88% seen once. The sequenced sample was PBMCs or T cells enriched from blood (not recorded which). The origin of the receptors is a woman aged 25 to 39 who had been exposed to COVID-19.

This rearrangement joins TRBV29-1 to TRBJ2-7; perhaps TRBD1 as D (5 bases). The CDR3 runs to 14 residues. V lost 6 bases, J lost 5 bases, and 20 bases lay in between. The germline V gene encodes CDR1 SQVTM and CDR2 ANQGSEA. The CDR3, as DNA: TGCAGCGTGGAAATAGCAACAGGCGACAACGAGCAGTACTTC. It encodes CSVEIATGDNEQYF.

This chain connects TRBV11-1 to TRBJ2-7; 9 bases line up with TRBD2. The germline V gene has CDR1 SGHAT and CDR2 FQDESV (reference sequence). The CDR3 has 14 residues. The ends lost 1 base at V and 5 bases at J; junction bases unmatched: 3. The CDR3 sequence is CASSLGGRANEQYF. DNA for the CDR3: TGTGCCAGCAGCTTAGGCGGGAGGGCCAACGAGCAGTACTTC.

The chain uses TRBV21-1 and TRBJ2-3; the DNA was not compared with TRBD2, the D call given in the table. TRBV21-1 is noted as a pseudogene. CDR3 length: 14 residues. CDR3 sequence: CASSYVAGTDTQYF. The CDR3 DNA follows: TGTGCCAGCAGCTACGTAGCGGGCACAGATACGCAGTATTTT.

The genes are TRBV11-2 and TRBJ2-5; a weak D match, TRBD1 (5 bases). The CDR3 has 14 amino acids. Looked up from germline, CDR1 is SGHAT and CDR2 is FQNNGV. Trimming took 5 bases from V and 7 from J, leaving 17 bases between them. CDR3 sequence: CASSPDPDQGTQYF. The CDR3 region has the DNA TGTGCCAGCAGCCCAGACCCGGACCAGGGGACCCAGTACTTC.

CDR3 in amino acids: CASSQGASGYTF. DNA of the CDR3: TGTGCCAGCAGCCAGGGGGCCAGTGGCTACACCTTC. The V and J genes are TRBV4-2 and TRBJ1-2, with D tentatively TRBD1 (6 bases). This CDR3 region has 12 residues. V gave up 3 bases and J gave up 7 bases, with 9 bases separating them. In germline, CDR1 is LGHNA, CDR2 YNFKEQ.

This clone was observed a single time. V gene TRBV5-4 combines with J gene TRBJ2-5; 7 nucleotides line up with TRBD2. Germline lookup yields CDR1 SGHNT and CDR2 YYREEE (reference sequence). V was pared by 0 bases and J by 2 bases, with 4 bases of the junction left unmatched. This CDR3 has 15 amino acids. CDR3 coding DNA: TGTGCCAGCAGCTTGGCTGGGACTAAACAAGAGACCCAGTACTTC. The encoded protein is CASSLAGTKQETQYF.

The rearrangement links TRBV11-2 to TRBJ2-5, with a possible D match to TRBD2 (5 bases). Germline values: CDR1 SGHAT, CDR2 FQNNGV. The CDR3 length is 15 residues. The V end lost 1 base, the J end lost 2 bases, and 11 bases lay between the germline ends. The CDR3 here is CASSLGGREQETQYF. The CDR3 nucleotides are TGTGCCAGCAGCTTAGGAGGGAGAGAACAAGAGACCCAGTACTTC.

The rearrangement joins TRBV28 to TRBJ1-5; possible D gene TRBD1, 6 bases. Trimming left V 5 bases short and J 0 bases short, with 17 bases between. Germline assignment: CDR1 MDHEN and CDR2 SYDVKM. This CDR3 is 17 amino acids long. The CDR3 region is CASSIVTGISSNQPQHF. CDR3 in DNA: TGTGCCAGCAGTATCGTGACAGGAATAAGTAGCAATCAGCCCCAGCATTTT.

This chain connects TRBV14 to TRBJ2-2; the match to TRBD1 covers 7 bases. The CDR3 is made up of 16 amino acids. CDR1 is SGHDN and CDR2 is FVKESK in the germline V gene. V shed 4 bases and J 4 bases; nucleotides not matched to a gene: 9. The CDR3 sequence is CASSPYRGASTGELFF. The CDR3 DNA follows: TGTGCCAGCAGCCCGTACAGGGGAGCCTCCACCGGGGAGCTGTTTTTT.

The CDR3 coding sequence is TGTGCCAGCAGTGAAGAAGAGGGGGCTGGAAACACCATATATTTT. This codes for CASSEEEGAGNTIYF. The chain uses TRBV6-1 and TRBJ1-3; a weak D match, TRBD1 (6 bases). V dropped 1 base and J dropped 2 bases, with 9 bases sitting between them. Germline CDR1 MNHNS, CDR2 SASEGT. The CDR3 has 15 residues.

This clone was seen only a few times. This chain connects TRBV18 to TRBJ1-1, with D unresolved. CDR1 is KGHSH and CDR2 is LQKENI in the germline V gene. The CDR3 consists of 13 residues. V lost 3 bases, J lost 3 bases, and 8 bases lay in between. CDR3 nucleotides: TGTGCCAGCTCACCCGACGGGGACACTGAAGCTTTCTTT. As protein: CASSPDGDTEAFF.

The J gene is TRBJ2-2, the V gene TRBV5-1; the D is unclear. The CDR3 spans 13 residues. V was shortened by 6 bases and J by 2 bases, with 8 bases between the two germline ends. Per the germline V gene, CDR1 is SGHRS and CDR2 is YFSETQ. The CDR3 bases are TGCGCCAGCACCCCGAGTAACACCGGGGAGCTGTTTTTT. Translation: CASTPSNTGELFF.

The DNA of the CDR3 is TGTGCCAGCAGGGGGACAGGGAGGACCGGGGAGCTGTTTTTT. Translation: CASRGTGRTGELFF. The chain uses TRBV6-5 and TRBJ2-2; 9 nucleotides agree with TRBD1. CDR1 and CDR2 (germline): MNHEY, SVGAGI. This CDR3 region has 14 residues. J gave up 5 bases and V 6 bases, and 4 bases lay outside the gene matches.

The chain couples TRBV7-3 to TRBJ1-3; 9 positions match TRBD1. The CDR3 is 18 amino acids. Germline values: CDR1 SGHTA, CDR2 FQGTGA. V shed 7 bases, J shed 0 bases, and the junction held 13 bases outside the gene matches. CDR3 DNA: TGTGCCAGCACCAGAAGTGGACAGGGGCCTATCTCTGGAAACACCATATATTTT. This gives the protein CASTRSGQGPISGNTIYF.

This chain joins TRBV4-2 and TRBJ2-6; D unclear. The V end was cut by 3 bases, the J end by 0 bases, with 12 bases between. The CDR3 sequence is 17 residues long. CDR1 is LGHNA and CDR2 is YNFKEQ in the germline V gene. In DNA form, the CDR3 reads TGTGCCAGCAGCCATACACAACAGAGCTCTGGGGCCAACGTCCTGACTTTC. This translates into CASSHTQQSSGANVLTF.

This chain uses TRBV6-5 with TRBJ2-7; no clear D gene. The V end was cut by 6 bases, the J end by 4 bases, with 10 bases between. The CDR3 has 12 residues. Germline V gene sequence: CDR1 MNHEY, CDR2 SVGAGI. The CDR3 region has the DNA TGTGCCAGCAGGAGAAATATGTACGAGCAGTACTTC. Amino acid sequence: CASRRNMYEQYF.

The chain combines TRBV28 with TRBJ2-7, with D perhaps matching TRBD2 (5 bases). The germline CDR1 and CDR2 sequences are MDHEN and SYDVKM. Trimming took off 8 bases at V and 0 bases at J, with 17 bases between the two ends. The CDR3 runs to 15 residues. CDR3 protein: CASAPPGMNSYEQYF. Here the CDR3 DNA reads TGTGCCAGCGCCCCCCCGGGGATGAACTCCTACGAGCAGTACTTC.

This chain connects TRBV11-3 to TRBJ2-1, with 12 bases identical to TRBD2. Trimming removed 5 bases from V and 6 bases from J; junction bases left unmatched: 5. Germline V gene lookup returns CDR1 SGHNT and CDR2 YENEEA. This CDR3 is built from 15 residues. CDR3 coding DNA: TGTGCCAGCAGCCAGACTAGCGGGAGAACCAATGAGCAGTTCTTC. It yields the protein CASSQTSGRTNEQFF.

The CDR3 DNA reads as TGTGCCAGCAGCGCCGGACAGGGTAGCAATCAGCCCCAGCATTTT. Its protein product is CASSAGQGSNQPQHF. The chain carries TRBV9 and TRBJ1-5, with 8 bases fitting TRBD1. The V gene's germline CDR1 is SGDLS and CDR2 YYNGEE. Germline trimming cut 3 bases from V and 0 bases from J; bases unmatched to any gene: 2. The length of the CDR3 is 15 residues. The whole variable domain, filled in from reference TRBV9 and TRBJ1-5, reads DSGVTQTPKHLITATGQRVTLRCSPRSGDLSVYWYQQSLDQGLQFLIQYYNGEERAKGNILERFSAQQFPDLHSELNLSSLELGDSALYFCASSAGQGSNQPQHFGDGTRLSIL.

The chain links TRBV9 to TRBJ2-2; TRBD1 matches 7 bases. V gave up 2 bases and J gave up 0 bases; unmatched junction bases: 13. Germline CDR1 reads SGDLS; CDR2 reads YYNGEE. The CDR3 is made up of 19 amino acids. DNA for the CDR3: TGTGCCAGCAGCGTGACGCACCCGACCGGGACAGCGAACACCGGGGAGCTGTTTTTT. This sequence encodes CASSVTHPTGTANTGELFF.

The chain couples TRBV30 to TRBJ1-2; D might be TRBD1 (6 bases). V was shortened by 2 bases and J by 2 bases, with 9 bases between the two germline ends. This CDR3 comprises 13 residues. Germline V gives CDR1 GTSNPN, CDR2 SVGIG (reference sequence). The CDR3 reads CAWSTTGNYGYTF. The CDR3 coding sequence is TGTGCCTGGAGTACAACAGGGAACTATGGCTACACCTTC.

The J gene is TRBJ1-4, the V gene TRBV19; D not resolved. CDR1 LNHDA and CDR2 SQIVND come from the germline V gene (reference sequence). The CDR3 consists of 14 residues. V lost 3 bases to trimming and J lost 3 bases, with 8 bases between them. The CDR3 sequence: CASSIRHSNEKLFF. Written as DNA, the CDR3 is TGTGCCAGTAGTATTAGACACTCTAATGAAAAACTGTTTTTT.